This T cell receptor (beta chain) comes out of a study of T-cell reconstitution after alpha-beta-depleted transplantation in children. Unique molecular identifiers were incorporated into the prepared TCRbeta library. Via MiXCR, TCRdb re-called the PCR reads, giving one row per CDR3 protein. The table has roughly 220,000 distinct CDR3 sequences, 12% seen once. The CDR3 is 17 amino acids. The germline V and J ends were trimmed by 5 bases and 4 bases, with 24 bases remaining between them. The V gene's germline CDR1 is SGHTA and CDR2 FQGNSA. The receptor comes from a human donor who donated a stem cell graft to a child with acute lymphoblastic leukemia. Here the sequenced sample was PBMCs from the stem cell graft donor, taken from the stem cell graft. This sequence joins TRBV7-2 and TRBJ2-7; TRBD1 is a possible D gene (5 bases). The chain's CDR3 is CASSPRLSVAGSYEQYF. In DNA, the CDR3 is TGTGCCAGCAGCCCCCGCCTCAGTGTGGCAGGGTCGTACGAGCAGTACTTC.